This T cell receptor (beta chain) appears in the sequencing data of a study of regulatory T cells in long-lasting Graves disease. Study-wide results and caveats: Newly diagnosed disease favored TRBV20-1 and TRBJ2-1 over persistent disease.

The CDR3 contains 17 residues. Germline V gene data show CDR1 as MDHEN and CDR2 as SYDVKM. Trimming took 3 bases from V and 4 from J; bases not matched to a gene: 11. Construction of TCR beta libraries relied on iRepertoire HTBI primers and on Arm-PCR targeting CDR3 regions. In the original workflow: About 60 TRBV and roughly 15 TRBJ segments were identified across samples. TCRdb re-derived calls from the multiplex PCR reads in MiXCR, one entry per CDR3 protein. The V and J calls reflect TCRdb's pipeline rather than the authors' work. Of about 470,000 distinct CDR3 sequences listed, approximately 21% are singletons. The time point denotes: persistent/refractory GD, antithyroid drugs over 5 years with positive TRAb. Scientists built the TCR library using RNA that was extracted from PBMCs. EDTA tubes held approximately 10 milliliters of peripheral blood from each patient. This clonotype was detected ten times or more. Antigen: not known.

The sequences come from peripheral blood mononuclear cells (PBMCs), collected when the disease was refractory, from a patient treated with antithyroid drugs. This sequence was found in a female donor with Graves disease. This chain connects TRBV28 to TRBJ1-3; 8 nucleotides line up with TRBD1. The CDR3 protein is CASSLHRTGLPGNTIYF. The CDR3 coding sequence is TGTGCCAGCAGTTTGCACCGGACAGGGCTGCCCGGAAACACCATATATTTT.